Below are 20 T cell receptor beta chains sequenced from a single sample in a study of a mutant IDH1 vaccine in newly diagnosed glioma. No antigen is known for these receptors. The time point is: week 47, end of study. The investigators gave 300 ug of mutant IDH1 20-mer peptide in each vaccine dose, together with topical imiquimod. Using immunoSEQ multiplex PCR, the repertoire was profiled, and TCRdb retains in-frame clones only, with some absent. The table includes tens of thousands of clones, over 70% detected once. The sample here was PBMCs, taken from a glioma patient whose treatment included an IDH1 peptide vaccine. These receptors all stem from a man over 45 with glioma.

Within the sample, this clone is medium-sized. The chain combines TRBV7-8 with TRBJ1-5, with D possibly matching TRBD1 (6 bases). CDR1 and CDR2 from the germline V gene are SGHVS and FQNEAQ. This CDR3 has 14 residues. Trimming shortened V by 5 bases and J by 9 bases, and 17 bases separated the two germline ends. The CDR3 loop reads CASSPTRGRLPQHF. DNA of the CDR3: TGTGCCAGCAGCCCTACCAGGGGACGATTGCCCCAGCATTTT.

This clone was recorded once. The gene calls are TRBV7-2 and TRBJ2-3; TRBD2 agrees at 8 bases. Trimming took 1 base from V and 14 from J; bases not matched to a gene: 8. The CDR3 totals 13 residues. Germline-derived CDR1 and CDR2 are SGHTA and FQGNSA. The chain's CDR3 is CASSLVLAGSRYF. CDR3 nucleotide sequence: TGTGCCAGCAGCTTAGTCCTAGCGGGCTCTAGGTATTTT.

J is TRBJ2-7 and V is TRBV7-9; 11 positions agree with TRBD2. CDR3 length equals 14 residues. From germline, CDR1 is SEHNR and CDR2 FQNEAQ (reference sequence). The CDR3 protein is CASSASGGTYEQYF. The CDR3 DNA reads TGTGCAAGTTCGGCTAGCGGGGGGACCTACGAGCAGTACTTC.

The chain carries TRBV25-1 and TRBJ2-4, with D tentatively TRBD2 (6 bases). Trimming left V 4 bases short and J 6 bases short, with 16 bases between. Germline CDR1 MGHDK, CDR2 SYGVNS. This CDR3 contains 15 residues. CDR3 DNA: TGTGCCAGCAGTGTCATAGTAGCGGCGGGAAACATTCAGTACTTC. It codes for CASSVIVAAGNIQYF.

J is TRBJ1-2 and V is TRBV28, with TRBD1 matching over 9 bases. CDR1 is MDHEN and CDR2 is SYDVKM in the germline V gene. This CDR3 has 16 residues. V shed 5 bases, J shed 4 bases, and the junction held 11 bases outside the gene matches. The CDR3 bases are TGTGCCAGCAGTGCCTACCGGGACAGGGAGCTCTATGGCTACACCTTC. Protein sequence: CASSAYRDRELYGYTF.

This clone was seen a single time. CDR3 DNA: TGTGCCAGCAGTTACTCCAGGGTCGAGCAGTACTTC. It yields the protein CASSYSRVEQYF. The V and J genes are TRBV6-6 and TRBJ2-7, with D perhaps matching TRBD1 (5 bases). This CDR3 contains 12 residues. The V end lost 0 bases, the J end lost 6 bases, and 6 bases lay between the germline ends. Germline-derived CDR1 and CDR2 are MNHNY and SVGAGI (reference sequence).

This clone was picked up one time. This chain connects TRBV7-2 to TRBJ2-1, with TRBD2 matching over 7 bases. Trimming took 1 base from V and 9 from J; bases not matched to a gene: 6. The V gene's germline CDR1 is SGHTA and CDR2 FQGNSA. This CDR3 has 14 amino acids. This chain's CDR3 is CASSLGAGRGEQFF. The CDR3 nucleotides are TGTGCCAGCAGCTTAGGGGCAGGGAGGGGTGAGCAGTTCTTC.

This rearrangement joins TRBV7-6 to TRBJ1-5; weak D call: TRBD1 (5 bases). Germline V gene lookup returns CDR1 SGHVS and CDR2 FNYEAQ. Between the trimmed V and J ends, which lost 1 base and 0 bases, there was a span of 10 bases. This CDR3 comprises 16 residues. CDR3 in amino acids: CASSLGDGRSNQPQHF. For the CDR3, the DNA is TGTGCCAGCAGCTTAGGGGACGGACGTAGCAATCAGCCCCAGCATTTT.

The chain uses TRBV30 and TRBJ2-2, with 8 bases matching TRBD1. The CDR3 runs to 16 residues. After removal of 2 bases from V and 1 base from J, the junction contained 6 bases not matched to a gene. Germline CDR1 and CDR2: GTSNPN and SVGIG (reference sequence). CDR3 amino acids: CAWSPPGQGNTGELFF. CDR3 in DNA: TGTGCCTGGAGTCCCCCCGGACAGGGGAACACCGGGGAGCTGTTTTTT.

This clone was seen a few times. In DNA, the CDR3 is TGTGCCAGCAGCGGGGGAAACACCGGGGAGCTGTTTTTT. Its translation: CASSGGNTGELFF. This sequence joins TRBV5-4 and TRBJ2-2; D may correspond to TRBD1 or TRBD2 (5 bases each). The CDR3 has 13 residues. Germline CDR1 SGHNT, CDR2 YYREEE (reference sequence). V was trimmed by 4 bases and J by 2 bases, leaving 6 bases between them.

CDR3 sequence reads: CASRRDSSYNEQFF. CDR3 nucleotide sequence: TGTGCCAGCAGAAGGGACAGTTCCTACAATGAGCAGTTCTTC. The V and J genes are TRBV7-2 and TRBJ2-1; 7 bases map to TRBD1. Germline assignment: CDR1 SGHTA and CDR2 FQGNSA. This CDR3 has 14 amino acids. J lost 1 base, V lost 6 bases, and 3 bases had no gene match. Variable domain in full (rest from reference TRBV7-2 and TRBJ2-1): GAGVSQSPSNKVTEKGKDVELRCDPISGHTALYWYRQSLGQGLEFLIYFQGNSAPDKSGLPSDRFSAERTGGSVSTLTIQRTQQEDSAVYLCASRRDSSYNEQFFGPGTRLTVL.

This rearrangement joins TRBV4-1 to TRBJ1-5, with a tentative D call TRBD1 (6 bases). The CDR3 totals 16 residues. The germline V gene encodes CDR1 MGHRA and CDR2 YSYEKL. The germline V and J ends were trimmed by 3 bases and 0 bases, with 12 bases remaining between them. This chain's CDR3 is CASSQLQGNSNQPQHF. The CDR3 region has the DNA TGCGCCAGCAGCCAGCTTCAGGGGAATAGCAATCAGCCCCAGCATTTT.

In this sample, this clone turned up a few times. The chain recombines TRBV5-1 with TRBJ2-7; TRBD2 is a possible D gene (5 bases). V lost 0 bases and J 4 bases, leaving 11 bases between the germline ends. CDR3 length: 14 residues. Germline lookup yields CDR1 SGHRS and CDR2 YFSETQ. Here the CDR3 DNA reads TGCGCCAGCAGCTTGGGGAGCGGACCTTACGAGCAGTACTTC. It translates to CASSLGSGPYEQYF.

V usage is TRBV5-5 and J usage is TRBJ1-2; TRBD1 might be the D (6 bases). Germline V gene data show CDR1 as SGHKS and CDR2 as YYEKEE (reference sequence). The CDR3 has 15 amino acids. Trimming pared 0 bases from V and 8 bases from J, leaving 17 bases between. In DNA, the CDR3 is TGTGCCAGCAGCTTGGTAAGGGACATTATTACCGGCTACACCTTC. This sequence encodes CASSLVRDIITGYTF. The full variable domain, in which reference TRBV5-5 and TRBJ1-2 provide the parts outside the CDR3, is DAGVTQSPTHLIKTRGQQVTLRCSPISGHKSVSWYQQVLGQGPQFIFQYYEKEERGRGNFPDRFSARQFPNYSSELNVNALLLGDSALYLCASSLVRDIITGYTFGSGTRLTVV.

J is TRBJ2-7 and V is TRBV5-1; D possibly corresponds to TRBD2 (6 bases). Per germline, CDR1 SGHRS and CDR2 YFSETQ. The CDR3 has 13 amino acids. With 0 bases removed from V and 8 bases from J, the gap between germline ends came to 12 bases. Written as DNA, the CDR3 is TGCGCCAGCAGCTTGGACGCCGGGGGTAAGCAGTACTTC. Amino acid sequence: CASSLDAGGKQYF. The full variable domain, its missing parts supplied by reference TRBV5-1 and TRBJ2-7, is KAGVTQTPRYLIKTRGQQVTLSCSPISGHRSVSWYQQTPGQGLQFLFEYFSETQRNKGNFPGRFSGRQFSNSRSEMNVSTLELGDSALYLCASSLDAGGKQYFGPGTRLTVT.

The chain employs TRBV7-8 and TRBJ1-1; D remains ambiguous. Deletions cut 0 bases from V and 11 bases from J, with 13 bases between. Germline CDR1 SGHVS, CDR2 FQNEAQ. The CDR3 extends over 13 amino acids. The CDR3 DNA reads TGTGCCAGCAGCTTAGCGGGTGGCGGCGGCGCTTTCTTT. The encoded protein is CASSLAGGGGAFF.

The V gene is TRBV29-1, the J gene TRBJ2-7, with a possible D match to TRBD2 (5 bases). Germline V gives CDR1 SQVTM, CDR2 ANQGSEA. V was pared by 2 bases and J by 2 bases, with 34 bases between. This CDR3 is built from 21 residues. The CDR3 is CSVEFVLSRCLLLGRTYEQYF. CDR3 nucleotide sequence: TGCAGCGTTGAATTCGTTTTGTCTCGGTGCCTTCTCCTGGGGAGAACCTACGAGCAGTACTTC.

The V and J genes are TRBV9 and TRBJ1-1; D gene uncertain. Germline V gives CDR1 SGDLS, CDR2 YYNGEE. The CDR3 has 12 residues. Trimming cost V 4 bases and J 6 bases, with 10 bases left between them. CDR3 sequence: CASSPREAEAFF. DNA for the CDR3: TGTGCCAGCAGCCCCCGAGAGGCTGAAGCTTTCTTT.

The rearrangement links TRBV29-1 to TRBJ2-5; 7 bases agree with TRBD1. CDR1 and CDR2 from the germline V gene are SQVTM and ANQGSEA. V shed 6 bases, J shed 6 bases, and the junction held 10 bases outside the gene matches. This CDR3 comprises 13 residues. This chain's CDR3 is CSVPIRDSQTQYF. As DNA, the CDR3 is TGCAGCGTCCCAATCCGGGACAGCCAGACCCAGTACTTC.

The CDR3 sequence is CASSQDANSNQPQHF. The CDR3 nucleotides are TGCGCCAGCAGCCAAGATGCCAATAGCAATCAGCCCCAGCATTTT. This chain uses TRBV4-3 with TRBJ1-5; D remains ambiguous. The germline V gene has CDR1 LGHNA and CDR2 YSLEER. The CDR3 has 15 amino acids. Trimming stripped 0 bases from V and 0 bases from J, with 6 bases between.